The following is a T cell receptor beta chain sequence with its context. The PCR was carried out with 60 Vbeta primers and 13 Jbeta primers. Method: immunoSEQ multiplex PCR; TCRdb's copy keeps in-frame clones and lacks some. Of approximately 120,000 clones in the sample, 76% were seen once. The length of the CDR3 is 16 residues. V gave up 5 bases and J gave up 2 bases; unmatched junction bases: 10. From germline, CDR1 is SGHNT and CDR2 YYREEE (reference sequence). The data are from a study of cytomegalovirus exposure and HLA in healthy donors. The TCR originated in a woman aged 45-60 years in good health and CMV-seropositive. Sequenced: PBMCs. This sequence joins TRBV5-4 and TRBJ2-1, with 7 bases matching TRBD1. The CDR3 sequence is CASSTETGQPYNEQFF. The DNA of the CDR3 is TGTGCCAGCAGTACTGAGACGGGACAGCCCTACAATGAGCAGTTCTTC.